This T cell receptor (beta chain) was profiled in a study of Ad26.COV2.S vaccination and SARS-CoV-2 variants. Overall study context: Intramuscular Ad26.COV2.S doses were given once or twice, 56 days apart.

This CDR3 contains 14 residues. Trimming left V 6 bases short and J 0 bases short, with 10 bases between. Per the germline V gene, CDR1 is SNHLY and CDR2 is FYNNEI. As to treatment: some 20 received Ad26.COV2.S at low or high dose, single or two shots; several received placebo; per-sample allocation not given. The investigators took samples on day 63 after the first vaccine or placebo injection. Profiled with immunoSEQ multiplex PCR; TCRdb holds only in-frame clones, not every one. The repertoire holds roughly 400,000 clones, about nine tenths seen once, with approximately 1.9% in the top ten. This receptor was obtained from a person between 18 and 59 years old who received the Ad26.COV2.S COVID-19 vaccine or a placebo. The V gene is TRBV2, the J gene TRBJ2-3, with a weak D call TRBD2 (7 bases). The sample in question was peripheral blood, obtained in a trial of Ad26.COV2.S vaccine versus placebo. The CDR3 DNA reads as TGTGCCAGCAGGAGGGGGGGAAGCACAGATACGCAGTATTTT. Protein sequence: CASRRGGSTDTQYF. The full variable domain, rest sourced from reference TRBV2 and TRBJ2-3, is EPEVTQTPSHQVTQMGQEVILRCVPISNHLYFYWYRQILGQKVEFLVSFYNNEISEKSEIFDDQFSVERPDGSNFTLKIRSTKLEDSAMYFCASRRGGSTDTQYFGPGTRLTVL.